Listed below are T cell receptor beta chains from one sample, sequenced in a study of persistence of HIV-infected CD4 T cells. Clones were sequenced by immunoSEQ multiplex PCR, and TCRdb holds only the in-frame ones, with some missing. In the table there are some 30,000 clones, over 80% of which are singletons. What these receptors recognize is not known. The sequencing here drew on CD4+ T cells sorted from PBMCs after approximately 20-hour stimulation, taken from a patient who received antiretroviral therapy. The receptors stem from an adult woman with HIV who was CMV-seropositive. CDR3s include the opening cysteine and the closing phenylalanine or tryptophan. The order of the fields is D gene, V gene, clone size, J gene, CDR3 protein, CDR3 DNA. D genes are given only for firm matches. Not all rows give a size; the values are once, few, many and, for expanded clones, a class.

-,TRBV18,few,TRBJ1-6,CASSPVIRSSYNSPLHF,TGTGCCAGCTCACCAGTGATCCGTAGCTCCTATAATTCACCCCTCCACTTT
-,TRBV5-5,-,TRBJ1-5,CASSLGGSNQPQHF,TGTGCCAGCAGCTTGGGGGGAAGCAATCAGCCCCAGCATTTT
-,TRBV25-1,-,TRBJ2-3,CASSDSGGSDTQYF,TGTGCCAGCAGTGACTCAGGGGGGTCAGATACGCAGTATTTT
-,TRBV7-6,-,TRBJ2-7,CASSLADSQAGQREYEQYF,TGTGCCAGCAGCTTAGCGGACTCACAGGCGGGACAAAGGGAATACGAGCAGTACTTC
-,TRBV28,-,TRBJ2-7,CASRSGRYEQCF,TGTGCCAGCAGAAGTGGGAGGTACGAGCAGTGCTTC
TRBD1,TRBV27,-,TRBJ1-6,CASSSPGTAYNSPLHF,TGTGCCAGCAGTTCCCCCGGGACAGCTTATAATTCACCCCTCCACTTT
-,TRBV7-2,medium-sized,TRBJ1-4,CASSRSGGAVEKLFF,TGTGCCAGCAGTAGAAGTGGGGGCGCCGTTGAAAAACTGTTTTTT
-,TRBV5-5,-,TRBJ1-1,CASSFGPGENTEAFF,-
-,TRBV18,-,TRBJ1-1,CASSMTGPAFF,TGTGCCAGCTCAATGACAGGTCCAGCTTTCTTT
-,TRBV9,-,TRBJ2-3,CASSVEPRPLSDTQYF,TGTGCCAGCAGCGTAGAGCCAAGGCCCTTGTCGGATACGCAGTATTTT
-,TRBV29-1,few,TRBJ1-2,CSVGERDYGYTF,TGCAGCGTAGGGGAAAGGGACTATGGCTACACCTTC
-,TRBV7-2,-,TRBJ2-2,CASSPVIHNPGGGELFF,TGTGCCAGCAGCCCCGTCATACATAATCCAGGTGGCGGGGAGCTGTTTTTT
-,TRBV6-5,few,TRBJ1-1,CASSFSLGYTEAFF,TGTGCCAGCAGTTTCTCGCTGGGGTACACTGAAGCTTTCTTT
-,TRBV6-6,once,TRBJ1-2,CASSYQRDGYTF,TGTGCCAGCAGTTACCAACGCGATGGCTACACCTTC
-,TRBV24-1,-,TRBJ1-1,CATSGGGTRAFF,TGTGCCACCAGCGGCGGAGGAACCCGAGCTTTCTTT
-,TRBV27,-,TRBJ2-1,CASSAPGNEQFF,TGTGCCAGCAGTGCCCCGGGCAATGAGCAGTTCTTC
-,TRBV20-1,-,TRBJ1-1,CSASRVNTEAFF,TGCAGTGCTAGTCGGGTGAACACTGAAGCTTTCTTT
-,TRBV10-3,-,TRBJ1-1,CAIRDSVNTEAFF,TGTGCCATCAGGGACAGCGTGAACACTGAAGCTTTCTTT